The rows below give T cell receptor beta chains drawn from one sample of a study of cytomegalovirus exposure and HLA in healthy donors. Using immunoSEQ multiplex PCR, the repertoire was profiled, and TCRdb retains in-frame clones only, with some absent. The sample consists of 160,000 or so clones, 70% to 85% of them appearing once. Sequencing input: PBMCs. These TCRs come from a human donor in good health. CDR3s leave out the opening cysteine and the closing phenylalanine or tryptophan. A D gene is named only where the DNA matches it firmly. Size tells how often a clone was seen (once, few, many) or the class of an expanded clone, and some rows leave it out.

D: NA; V: TRBV5-6; size: NA; CDR3: ASSPRQVTYEQY
D: TRBD1; V: TRBV29-1; size: few; CDR3: SVSSGGDGYT
D: NA; V: TRBV27; size: few; CDR3: ASSPLTGAQY
D: TRBD1; V: TRBV7-2; size: once; CDR3: ASSRDRGRETQY
D: TRBD1; V: TRBV9; size: NA; CDR3: ASADLGTVSGYT
D: TRBD1; V: TRBV28; size: few; CDR3: ASSHPTGSQPQH
D: TRBD1; V: TRBV7-9; size: few; CDR3: ASSLTGGNQPQH
D: NA; V: TRBV10-3; size: NA; CDR3: AISEARGVDTQY
D: NA; V: TRBV7-7; size: NA; CDR3: ASSPPGYTGELF
D: TRBD1; V: TRBV5-4; size: NA; CDR3: ASSSPRTGAYEQY
D: NA; V: TRBV6-1; size: NA; CDR3: ASSEETVLNYGYT
D: NA; V: TRBV21-1; size: NA; CDR3: ASSKARDPRVSGEQF
D: TRBD1; V: TRBV28; size: NA; CDR3: ASSPTGQGEETQY
D: NA; V: TRBV29-1; size: few; CDR3: SVETEGGELF
D: NA; V: TRBV9; size: NA; CDR3: ASSVGGEPDTQY
D: NA; V: TRBV15; size: NA; CDR3: ATSRGTSTDTQY
D: TRBD1; V: TRBV12-5; size: NA; CDR3: ASGLDRGVNTEAF